The rows below give T cell receptor beta chains drawn from one sample of a study of early T cells in non-severe SARS-CoV-2 infection. TCRdb re-analysed the 5' RACE reads in MiXCR, keeping a single row per CDR3 protein. The profile shows tens of thousands of distinct CDR3 sequences, around 7% of them singletons. The source material was whole blood. The source is an adult who was a healthcare worker with PCR-confirmed SARS-CoV-2 infection or an uninfected control (not recorded which). CDR3s include the opening cysteine and the closing phenylalanine or tryptophan. The D gene is left open where the match is weak. Clone size is not always given. Where it is, it says once, few, many or a class for expanded clones.

TRBJ2-7	TRBV5-1	-	few	CASSLDIYEQYF	TGCGCCAGCAGTCTAGACATCTACGAGCAGTACTTC
TRBJ2-5	TRBV12-3/TRBV12-4	-	-	CASSYSDRNQETQYF	TGTGCCAGCAGTTACTCGGACCGTAACCAAGAGACCCAGTACTTC
TRBJ1-5	TRBV20-1	-	-	CSASRDSNQPQHF	TGCAGTGCGAGCAGGGATAGCAATCAGCCCCAGCATTTT
TRBJ2-7	TRBV5-1	-	few	CASSLSPLGSTYEQYF	TGCGCCAGCAGCTTGTCCCCATTGGGATCCACCTACGAGCAGTACTTC
TRBJ2-7	TRBV20-1	TRBD1	few	CSARDGDRASYGQYF	TGCAGTGCTAGAGATGGGGACAGGGCCTCCTACGGGCAGTACTTC
TRBJ2-7	TRBV7-2	TRBD1	many	CASILDRAGGDEQYF	TGTGCCAGCATCCTTGACAGGGCCGGTGGAGACGAGCAGTACTTC
TRBJ2-1	TRBV5-1	-	many	CASSPLGGSGNEQFF	TGCGCCAGCAGCCCCTTAGGGGGGTCGGGGAATGAGCAGTTCTTC
TRBJ1-1	TRBV5-1	-	few	CASSLKQGNTEAFF	TGCGCCAGCAGCTTGAAACAGGGCAACACTGAAGCTTTCTTT
TRBJ2-3	TRBV5-4	TRBD2	many	CASSHPGLSVTDTQYF	TGTGCCAGCAGCCATCCGGGACTAAGTGTGACAGATACGCAGTATTTT
TRBJ2-7	TRBV4-3	-	many	CASSQEGQPAYEQYF	TGCGCCAGCAGCCAGGAGGGACAGCCAGCCTACGAGCAGTACTTC